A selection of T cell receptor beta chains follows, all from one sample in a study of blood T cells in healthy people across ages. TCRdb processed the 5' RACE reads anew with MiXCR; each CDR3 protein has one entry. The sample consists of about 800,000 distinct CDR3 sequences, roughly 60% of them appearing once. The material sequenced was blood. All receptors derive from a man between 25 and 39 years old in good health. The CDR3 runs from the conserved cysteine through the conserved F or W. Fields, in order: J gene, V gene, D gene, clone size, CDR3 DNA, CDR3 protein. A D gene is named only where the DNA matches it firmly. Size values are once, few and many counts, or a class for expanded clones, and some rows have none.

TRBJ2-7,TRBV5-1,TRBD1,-,TGCGCCAGCAGCTTGTGGTGGACAGGGGAAGGCTCCTACGAGCAGTACTTC,CASSLWWTGEGSYEQYF
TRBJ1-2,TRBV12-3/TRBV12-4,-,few,TGTGCCAGCAGTGTAGGGGACGGCTATGGCTACACCTTC,CASSVGDGYGYTF
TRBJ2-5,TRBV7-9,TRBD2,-,TGTGCCAGCAGCTTACTAGCGGGAGTTATGGAGACCCAGTACTTC,CASSLLAGVMETQYF
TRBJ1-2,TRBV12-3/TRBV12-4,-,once,TGTGCCAGCAGTTTATCTTGGATTGCCAAACATAACTATGGCTACACCTTC,CASSLSWIAKHNYGYTF
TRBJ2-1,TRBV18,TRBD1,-,TGTGCCAGCTCACCAGGACAGGGTCGAATTGAGCAGTTCTTC,CASSPGQGRIEQFF
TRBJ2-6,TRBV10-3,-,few,TGTGCCATCAGCGACAGGAATCGGGGGGCCAACGTCCTGACTTTC,CAISDRNRGANVLTF
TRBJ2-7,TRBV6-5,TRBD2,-,TGTGCCAGCTCTTGGAGCGGGAGGACCTACGAGCAGTACTTC,CASSWSGRTYEQYF
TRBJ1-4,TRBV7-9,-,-,TGTGCCAGCAGCTTAGCCCGACAGTTACGGGATGAAAAACTGTTTTTT,CASSLARQLRDEKLFF
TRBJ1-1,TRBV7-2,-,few,TGTGCCAGCGGCAGAGTAGGGGGGGAAGCTTTCTTT,CASGRVGGEAFF
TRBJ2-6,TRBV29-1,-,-,TGCAGCGTTATGGGCTCTGGGGCCAACGTCCTGACTTTC,CSVMGSGANVLTF
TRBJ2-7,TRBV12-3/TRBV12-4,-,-,TGTGCCAGCAGCCCCGGTTTCCGGACAGCCTACGAGCAGTACTTC,CASSPGFRTAYEQYF
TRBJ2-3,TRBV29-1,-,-,TGCAGCGTTGGGCAGGGCGGGACAGATACGCAGTATTTT,CSVGQGGTDTQYF
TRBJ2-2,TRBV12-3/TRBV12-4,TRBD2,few,TGTGCCACCATCCGGGACTACAACACCGGGGAGCTGTTTTTT,CATIRDYNTGELFF
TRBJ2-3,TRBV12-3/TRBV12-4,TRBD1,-,TGTGCCAGCAGTTCGACAGGGCTGGGGAATGAGCAGTATTTT,CASSSTGLGNEQYF
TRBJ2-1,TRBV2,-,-,TGTGCCAGCACCCGAGAAGGTAGGACAGAGGAGTTCTTC,CASTREGRTEEFF
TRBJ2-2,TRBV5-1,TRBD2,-,TGCGCCAGCAGCCGCGGGACTAGCGGGGGCCCGAGTACCGGGGAGCTGTTTTTT,CASSRGTSGGPSTGELFF
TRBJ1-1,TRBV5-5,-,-,TGTGCCAGCAGCTTGTTGACGATGAACACTGAAGCTTTCTTT,CASSLLTMNTEAFF
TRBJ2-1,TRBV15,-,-,TGTGCCACCAGCGGGGATTGTGAGCAGTTCTTC,CATSGDCEQFF
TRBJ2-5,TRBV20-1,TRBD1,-,TGCAGCCCTTCCCGGGACAGGGGGCGCGGGGAGCAGTACTTC,CSPSRDRGRGEQYF
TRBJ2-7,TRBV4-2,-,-,TGTGCCAGCAGCGAAGGGAAACCCTACGAGCAGTACTTC,CASSEGKPYEQYF
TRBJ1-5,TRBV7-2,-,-,TGTGCCAGCAGCTTAGGTGGGGCCTTATATAGCAATCAGCCCCAGCATTTT,CASSLGGALYSNQPQHF
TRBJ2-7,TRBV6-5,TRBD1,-,TGTGCCAGCAGTTTTCAACACGGGACAGGCAACTACGAGCAGTACTTC,CASSFQHGTGNYEQYF
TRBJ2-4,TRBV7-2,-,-,TGTGCCAGCAGCTACGCGCTTGGTACCGGCAACATTCAGTACTTC,CASSYALGTGNIQYF
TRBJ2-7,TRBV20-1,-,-,TGCAGTGCTAACCCCCCGGTTGGAGGACTCTACGAGCAGTACTTC,CSANPPVGGLYEQYF
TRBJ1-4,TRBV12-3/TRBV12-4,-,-,TGTGCCAGCAGCCAGGGTGCTATGGTAGAAAAACTGTTTTTT,CASSQGAMVEKLFF